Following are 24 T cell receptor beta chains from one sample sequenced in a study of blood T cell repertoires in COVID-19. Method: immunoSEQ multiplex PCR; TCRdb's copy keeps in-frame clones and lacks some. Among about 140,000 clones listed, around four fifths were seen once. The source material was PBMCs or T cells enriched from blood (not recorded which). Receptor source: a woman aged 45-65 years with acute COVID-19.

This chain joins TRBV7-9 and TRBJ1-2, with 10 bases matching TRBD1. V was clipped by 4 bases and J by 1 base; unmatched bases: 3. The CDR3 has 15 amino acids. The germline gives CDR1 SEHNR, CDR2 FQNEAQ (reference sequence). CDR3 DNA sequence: TGTGCCAGCAGCTGGACAGGGGGATATAACTATGGCTACACCTTC. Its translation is CASSWTGGYNYGYTF.

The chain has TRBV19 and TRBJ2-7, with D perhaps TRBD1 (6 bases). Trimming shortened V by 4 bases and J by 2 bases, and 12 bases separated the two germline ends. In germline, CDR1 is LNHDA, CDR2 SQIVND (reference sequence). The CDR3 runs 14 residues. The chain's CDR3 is CASSTGVGTYEQYF. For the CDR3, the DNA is TGTGCCAGTAGTACAGGGGTCGGGACCTACGAGCAGTACTTC.

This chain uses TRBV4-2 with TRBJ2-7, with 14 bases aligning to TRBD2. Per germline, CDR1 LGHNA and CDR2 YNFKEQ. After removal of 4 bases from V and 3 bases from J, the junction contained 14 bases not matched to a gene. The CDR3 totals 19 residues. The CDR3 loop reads CASSLTLSGTSGGGYEQYF. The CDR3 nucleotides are TGTGCCAGCAGCCTTACCTTATCCGGGACTAGCGGGGGTGGCTACGAGCAGTACTTC.

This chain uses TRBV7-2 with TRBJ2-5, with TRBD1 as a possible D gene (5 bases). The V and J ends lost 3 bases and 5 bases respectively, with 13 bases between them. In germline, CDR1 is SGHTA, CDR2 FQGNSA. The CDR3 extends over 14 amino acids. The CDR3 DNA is TGTGCCAGCAGCTTTAGGTCAGGGTGGGAGACCCAGTACTTC. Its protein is CASSFRSGWETQYF.

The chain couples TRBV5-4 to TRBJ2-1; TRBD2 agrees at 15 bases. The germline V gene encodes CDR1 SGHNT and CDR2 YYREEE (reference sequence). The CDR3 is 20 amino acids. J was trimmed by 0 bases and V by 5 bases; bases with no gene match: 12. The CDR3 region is CASSNYGTSGRTSSYNEQFF. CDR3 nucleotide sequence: TGTGCCAGCAGTAACTACGGGACTAGCGGGAGGACTAGCTCCTACAATGAGCAGTTCTTC. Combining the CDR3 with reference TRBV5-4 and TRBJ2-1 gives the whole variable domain ETGVTQSPTHLIKTRGQQVTLRCSSQSGHNTVSWYQQALGQGPQFIFQYYREEENGRGNFPPRFSGLQFPNYSSELNVNALELDDSALYLCASSNYGTSGRTSSYNEQFFGPGTRLTVL.

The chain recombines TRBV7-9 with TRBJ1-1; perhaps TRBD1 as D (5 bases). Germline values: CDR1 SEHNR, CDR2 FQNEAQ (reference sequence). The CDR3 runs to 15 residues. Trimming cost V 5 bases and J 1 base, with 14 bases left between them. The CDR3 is CASSRRGTGNTEAFF. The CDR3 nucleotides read TGTGCCAGCAGCCGGCGCGGGACGGGGAACACTGAAGCTTTCTTT.

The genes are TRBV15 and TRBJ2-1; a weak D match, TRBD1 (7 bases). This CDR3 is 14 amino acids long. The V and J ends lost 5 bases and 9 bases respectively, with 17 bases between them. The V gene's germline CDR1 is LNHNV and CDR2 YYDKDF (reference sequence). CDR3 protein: CATSAFQGEAEQFF. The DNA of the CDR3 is TGTGCCACCAGCGCATTCCAGGGGGAGGCTGAGCAGTTCTTC.

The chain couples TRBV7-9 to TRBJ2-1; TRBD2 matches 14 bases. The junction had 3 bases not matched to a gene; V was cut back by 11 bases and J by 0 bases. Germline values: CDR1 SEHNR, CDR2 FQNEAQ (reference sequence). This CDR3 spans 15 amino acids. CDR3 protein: CALGTSGSSYNEQFF. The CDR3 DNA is TGTGCCCTCGGGACTAGCGGGAGCTCCTACAATGAGCAGTTCTTC.

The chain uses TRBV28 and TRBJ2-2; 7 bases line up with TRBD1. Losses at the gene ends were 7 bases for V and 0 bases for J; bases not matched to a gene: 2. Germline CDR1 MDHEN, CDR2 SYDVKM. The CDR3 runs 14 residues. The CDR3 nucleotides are TGTGCCAGCAAGACAGGGACGAACACCGGGGAGCTGTTTTTT. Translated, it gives CASKTGTNTGELFF. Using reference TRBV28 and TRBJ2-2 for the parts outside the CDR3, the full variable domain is DVKVTQSSRYLVKRTGEKVFLECVQDMDHENMFWYRQDPGLGLRLIYFSYDVKMKEKGDIPEGYSVSREKKERFSLILESASTNQTSMYLCASKTGTNTGELFFGEGSRLTVL.

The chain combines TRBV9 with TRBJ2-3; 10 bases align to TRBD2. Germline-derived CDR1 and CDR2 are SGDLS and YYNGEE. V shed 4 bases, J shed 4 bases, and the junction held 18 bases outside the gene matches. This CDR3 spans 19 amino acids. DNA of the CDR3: TGTGCCAGCAGCTTTCACCTACGGATAGCGGGAGGAGGCCCAGATACGCAGTATTTT. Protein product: CASSFHLRIAGGGPDTQYF.

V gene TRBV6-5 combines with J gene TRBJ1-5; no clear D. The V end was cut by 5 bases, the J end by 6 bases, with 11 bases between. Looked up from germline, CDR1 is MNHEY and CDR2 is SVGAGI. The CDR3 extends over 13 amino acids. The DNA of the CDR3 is TGTGCCAGCAGTCCTCACGGGAGTCAGCCCCAGCATTTT. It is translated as CASSPHGSQPQHF.

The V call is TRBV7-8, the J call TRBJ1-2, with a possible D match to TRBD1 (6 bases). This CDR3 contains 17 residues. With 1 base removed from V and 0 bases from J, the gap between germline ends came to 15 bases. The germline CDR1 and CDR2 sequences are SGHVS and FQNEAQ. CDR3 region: CASSLVRTVTPNYGYTF. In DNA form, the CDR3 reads TGTGCCAGCAGCTTAGTTAGGACAGTTACTCCTAACTATGGCTACACCTTC.

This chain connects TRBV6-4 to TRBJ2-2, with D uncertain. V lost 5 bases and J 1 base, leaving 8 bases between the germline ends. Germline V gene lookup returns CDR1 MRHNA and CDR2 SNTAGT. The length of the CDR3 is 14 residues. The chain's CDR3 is CASSFSQNTGELFF. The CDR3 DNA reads TGTGCCAGCAGTTTCAGTCAGAACACCGGGGAGCTGTTTTTT.

DNA for the CDR3: TGTGCCAGCAGCTTTCAGGGGGGCAACACCGGGGAGCTGTTTTTT. Its protein is CASSFQGGNTGELFF. V gene TRBV5-5 combines with J gene TRBJ2-2; TRBD1 is a possible D gene (7 bases). Germline loops: CDR1 SGHKS, CDR2 YYEKEE (reference sequence). Trimming took 2 bases from V and 2 from J, leaving 10 bases between them. This CDR3 comprises 15 residues.

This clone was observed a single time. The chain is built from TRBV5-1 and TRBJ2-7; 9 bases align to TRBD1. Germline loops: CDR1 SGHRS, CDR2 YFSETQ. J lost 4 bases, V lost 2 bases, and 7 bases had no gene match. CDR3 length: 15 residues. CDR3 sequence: CASSFTQGAGYEQYF. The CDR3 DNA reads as TGCGCCAGCAGCTTTACACAGGGGGCCGGTTACGAGCAGTACTTC.

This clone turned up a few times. CDR3 nucleotides: TGTGCCAGCAGCGTCTCAGGGTCAGACACTAACTATGGCTACACCTTC. Translation gives CASSVSGSDTNYGYTF. This rearrangement joins TRBV9 to TRBJ1-2; a possible D gene is TRBD1 (5 bases). V shed 2 bases and J shed 0 bases, with 14 bases lying between them. The germline CDR1 and CDR2 sequences are SGDLS and YYNGEE. CDR3 length equals 16 residues.

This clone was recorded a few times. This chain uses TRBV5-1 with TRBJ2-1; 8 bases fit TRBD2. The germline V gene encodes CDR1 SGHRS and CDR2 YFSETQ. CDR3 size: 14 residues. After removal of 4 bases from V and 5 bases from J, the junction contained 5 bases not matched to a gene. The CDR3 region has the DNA TGCGCCAGCAGCACGGTAGCGGGGAACAATGAGCAGTTCTTC. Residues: CASSTVAGNNEQFF. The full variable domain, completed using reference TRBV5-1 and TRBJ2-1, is KAGVTQTPRYLIKTRGQQVTLSCSPISGHRSVSWYQQTPGQGLQFLFEYFSETQRNKGNFPGRFSGRQFSNSRSEMNVSTLELGDSALYLCASSTVAGNNEQFFGPGTRLTVL.

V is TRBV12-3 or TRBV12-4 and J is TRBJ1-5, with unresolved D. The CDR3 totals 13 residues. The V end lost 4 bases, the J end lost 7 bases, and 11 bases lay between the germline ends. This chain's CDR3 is CASSYPGSQPQHF. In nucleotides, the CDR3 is TGTGCCAGCAGTTACCCCGGGAGCCAGCCCCAGCATTTT.

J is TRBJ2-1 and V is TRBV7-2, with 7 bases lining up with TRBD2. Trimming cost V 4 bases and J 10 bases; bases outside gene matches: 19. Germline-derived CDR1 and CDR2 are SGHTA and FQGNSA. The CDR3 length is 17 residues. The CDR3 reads CASSSGPAGLGGNEQFF. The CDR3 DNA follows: TGTGCCAGCAGCTCTGGCCCGGCGGGGTTGGGGGGGAACGAGCAGTTCTTC.

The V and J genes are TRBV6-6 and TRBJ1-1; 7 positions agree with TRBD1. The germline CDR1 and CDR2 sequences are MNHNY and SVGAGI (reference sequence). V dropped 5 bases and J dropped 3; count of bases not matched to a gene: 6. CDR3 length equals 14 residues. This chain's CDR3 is CASSLQGSDTEAFF. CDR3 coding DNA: TGTGCCAGCAGTCTACAGGGGTCCGACACTGAAGCTTTCTTT.

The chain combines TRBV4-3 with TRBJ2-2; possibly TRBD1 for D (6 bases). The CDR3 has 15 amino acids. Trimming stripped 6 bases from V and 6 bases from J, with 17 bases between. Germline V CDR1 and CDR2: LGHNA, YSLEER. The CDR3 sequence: CASRPNTGSAGELFF. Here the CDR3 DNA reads TGCGCCAGCAGACCAAATACAGGGTCCGCCGGGGAGCTGTTTTTT.

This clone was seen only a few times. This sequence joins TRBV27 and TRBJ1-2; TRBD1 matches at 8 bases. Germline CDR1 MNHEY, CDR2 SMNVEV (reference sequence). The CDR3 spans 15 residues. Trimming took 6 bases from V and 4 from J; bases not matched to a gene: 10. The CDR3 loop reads CASSRLPGGSYGYTF. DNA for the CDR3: TGTGCCAGCAGCCGCCTCCCAGGGGGCAGCTATGGCTACACCTTC.

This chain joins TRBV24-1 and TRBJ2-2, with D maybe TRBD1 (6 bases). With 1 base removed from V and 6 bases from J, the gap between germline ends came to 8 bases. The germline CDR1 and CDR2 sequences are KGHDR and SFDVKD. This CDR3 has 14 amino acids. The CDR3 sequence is CATSDFSGAGELFF. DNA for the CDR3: TGTGCCACCAGTGATTTCTCAGGGGCCGGGGAGCTGTTTTTT.

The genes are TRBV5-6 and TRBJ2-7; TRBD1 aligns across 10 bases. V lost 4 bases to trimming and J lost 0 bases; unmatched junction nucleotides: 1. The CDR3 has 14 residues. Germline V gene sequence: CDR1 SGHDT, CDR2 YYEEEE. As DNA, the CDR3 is TGTGCCAGCAGCCGGGACAGGGGCTCCTACGAGCAGTACTTC. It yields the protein CASSRDRGSYEQYF.